This section outlines one TCR beta chain sequence together with its context. Its antigen remains unidentified. Random-hexamer reverse transcription was applied to roughly 0.45 to 1 ug RNA. It was immunoSEQ multiplex PCR that amplified TCR beta CDR3 across 54 Vbeta and 13 Jbeta. MiXCR, run by TCRdb on the immunoSEQ multiplex PCR reads, gives a single entry per CDR3 protein. The table has approximately 150,000 distinct CDR3 sequences, approximately 94% seen once. The sample is drawn from a study of CD8 T cells in Susac syndrome. General study points: The authors acknowledged that the study's TCR sequencing and HLA analysis involved relatively few individuals.

The germline V gene has CDR1 MNHEY and CDR2 SVGAGI. This CDR3 contains 12 residues. Trimming shortened V by 3 bases and J by 9 bases, and 10 bases separated the two germline ends. This receptor was obtained from a human donor with multiple sclerosis. Sequencing used CD4+ T cells from PBMCs. The V and J genes are TRBV6-5 and TRBJ2-3; D gene uncertain. CDR3 protein: CASSYSSGTQYF. CDR3 bases: TGTGCCAGCAGTTATAGCTCCGGGACGCAGTATTTT.